Each of the 14 T cell receptor beta chains below was sequenced from the same sample in a study of response to subunit inactivated influenza vaccine. TCRdb re-called the RT-PCR reads with MiXCR, one entry per CDR3 protein. Here the sample spans 280,000 or so distinct CDR3 sequences, about a fifth being singletons. The sample in question was PBMCs from blood, obtained roughly 20 months after vaccination. The receptors were sampled from a man in his fifties or sixties who received an inactivated influenza vaccine.

This clonotype turned up a few times. V usage is TRBV3-1 and J usage is TRBJ1-4; 8 positions agree with TRBD1. V was pared by 5 bases and J by 7 bases, with 6 bases of the junction left unmatched. The length of the CDR3 is 14 residues. Per the germline V gene, CDR1 is LGHDT and CDR2 is YNNKEL (reference sequence). This CDR3 reads CASSFRGPGEKLFF. The CDR3 DNA sequence: TGTGCCAGCAGCTTCAGGGGGCCCGGTGAAAAACTGTTTTTT.

This rearrangement joins TRBV5-1 to TRBJ1-4; 7 bases agree with TRBD1. Trimming cost V 3 bases and J 8 bases; bases outside gene matches: 7. Germline lookup yields CDR1 SGHRS and CDR2 YFSETQ. This CDR3 has 14 residues. CDR3 protein: CASSWDSLGEKLFF. The CDR3 DNA reads TGCGCCAGCAGCTGGGACAGCTTGGGGGAAAAACTGTTTTTT.

V is TRBV4-1 and J is TRBJ1-4; tentatively, D is TRBD1 (6 bases). CDR1 is MGHRA and CDR2 is YSYEKL in the germline V gene. Trimming stripped 2 bases from V and 5 bases from J, with 15 bases between. CDR3 length: 16 amino acids. CDR3 residues: CASSQSHREWNEKLFF. CDR3 DNA sequence: TGCGCCAGCAGCCAATCCCACAGGGAATGGAATGAAAAACTGTTTTTT.

This clonotype was detected only a few times. The chain employs TRBV2 and TRBJ2-1; D perhaps matches TRBD2 (5 bases). The CDR3 loop spans 13 amino acids. V lost 6 bases, J lost 2 bases, and 8 bases lay in between. Germline loops: CDR1 SNHLY, CDR2 FYNNEI. The CDR3 reads CASRSGAYNEQFF. CDR3 in DNA: TGTGCCAGCAGGAGCGGAGCCTACAATGAGCAGTTCTTC.

There are a few counts of this clonotype. V is TRBV10-3 and J is TRBJ2-1; 9 bases match TRBD2. Germline-derived CDR1 and CDR2 are ENHRY and SYGVKD. There are 17 residues in the CDR3. V gave up 0 bases and J gave up 7 bases; unmatched junction bases: 10. CDR3 coding DNA: TGTGCCATCAGTGAGTCCAGGGAGCGGGAGGCCTGGAATGAGCAGTTCTTC. The encoded protein is CAISESREREAWNEQFF.

The gene calls are TRBV7-9 and TRBJ2-1; 8 bases line up with TRBD1. V dropped 5 bases and J dropped 5; count of bases not matched to a gene: 11. The CDR3 consists of 16 residues. Germline CDR1 and CDR2: SEHNR and FQNEAQ (reference sequence). CDR3 sequence reads: CASSPGTGRADNEQFF. The CDR3 DNA reads as TGTGCCAGCAGCCCCGGGACAGGACGAGCGGACAATGAGCAGTTCTTC.

This clonotype was seen a few times. This sequence joins TRBV7-6 and TRBJ1-2, with 10 nucleotides matching TRBD1. In germline, CDR1 is SGHVS, CDR2 FNYEAQ. Trimming took 4 bases from V and 5 from J; bases not matched to a gene: 16. The CDR3 covers 18 residues. CDR3 nucleotide sequence: TGTGCCAGCAGCTCTGCCGGGACAGGGGTCTTCAAGGGTTATGGCTACACCTTC. Translating gives CASSSAGTGVFKGYGYTF.

This clonotype was detected a few times. The V gene is TRBV4-3, the J gene TRBJ1-1; D is uncertain. Germline V CDR1 and CDR2: LGHNA, YSLEER. The CDR3 consists of 11 residues. V lost 1 base and J 9 bases, leaving 6 bases between the germline ends. The chain's CDR3 is CASSQAGQAFF. The CDR3 region has the DNA TGCGCCAGCAGCCAAGCCGGGCAAGCTTTCTTT.

Regarding this clonotype: A junction end diverges from the germline sequence, so it may reflect a read error. The chain is built from TRBV7-3 and TRBJ2-2, with D perhaps TRBD2 (5 bases). The V gene's germline CDR1 is SGHTA and CDR2 FQGTGA. This CDR3 is 14 amino acids long. CDR3 in amino acids: CASSITGDTGELFF. DNA for the CDR3: TGTGCCAGCAGCATAACCGGGGACACCGGGGAGCTGTTTTTT.

This clonotype has more than one count but fewer than ten. The chain couples TRBV7-3 to TRBJ2-3, with D perhaps being TRBD1 or TRBD2 (6 bases each). The V end was cut by 5 bases, the J end by 2 bases, with 17 bases between. The CDR3 loop spans 16 amino acids. The germline V gene has CDR1 SGHTA and CDR2 FQGTGA. The CDR3 spells CASSQGGSVLTDTQYF. CDR3 sequence (DNA): TGTGCCAGCAGCCAAGGGGGGAGCGTTCTCACAGATACGCAGTATTTT.

This clonotype was counted a few times. In DNA form, the CDR3 reads TGTGCCAGCAGTTTATCAGGACAGGGGGGCAGGGAGCTGTTTTTT. Amino acid sequence: CASSLSGQGGRELFF. The chain combines TRBV12-3 or TRBV12-4 with TRBJ2-2; TRBD1 aligns across 10 bases. V trimming: 2 bases; J trimming: 9 bases; junction bases outside the gene matches: 6. The length of the CDR3 is 15 residues.

The V call is TRBV2, the J call TRBJ2-7; 11 nucleotides line up with TRBD2. Trimming cost V 4 bases and J 5 bases; bases outside gene matches: 10. This CDR3 comprises 16 residues. The germline V gene encodes CDR1 SNHLY and CDR2 FYNNEI. The CDR3 sequence is CASSAYGLAGSNEQYF. The CDR3 nucleotides read TGTGCCAGCAGTGCCTATGGACTAGCGGGTTCAAACGAGCAGTACTTC.

This chain joins TRBV4-3 and TRBJ2-2; D gene ambiguous. CDR1 is LGHNA and CDR2 is YSLEER in the germline V gene. Between the trimmed V and J ends, which lost 1 base and 6 bases, there was a span of 3 bases. This CDR3 contains 12 residues. The CDR3: CASSQGSGELFF. CDR3 nucleotide sequence: TGCGCCAGCAGCCAAGGATCCGGGGAGCTGTTTTTT.

The rearrangement uses TRBV3-1 and TRBJ2-7; D is perhaps TRBD2 (6 bases). Trimming took 2 bases from V and 3 from J, leaving 8 bases between them. Germline loops: CDR1 LGHDT, CDR2 YNNKEL (reference sequence). The CDR3 has 13 residues. CDR3 in DNA: TGTGCCAGCAGCCAACGGACTAACTACGAGCAGTACTTC. Translating it yields CASSQRTNYEQYF.